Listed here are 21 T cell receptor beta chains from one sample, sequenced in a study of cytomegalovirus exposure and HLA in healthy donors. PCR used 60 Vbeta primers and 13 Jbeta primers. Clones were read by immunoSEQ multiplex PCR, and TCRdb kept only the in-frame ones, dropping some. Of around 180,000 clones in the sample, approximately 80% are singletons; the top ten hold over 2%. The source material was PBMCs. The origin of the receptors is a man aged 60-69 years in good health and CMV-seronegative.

CDR3 sequence (DNA): TGTGCCAGCAGTGAAGCGCCGGGACAGAATCAGCCCCAGCATTTT. Amino acid sequence: CASSEAPGQNQPQHF. The chain has TRBV6-1 and TRBJ1-5, with 7 bases matching TRBD1. There are 15 residues in the CDR3. Trimming removed 0 bases from V and 4 bases from J; junction bases left unmatched: 3. Germline lookup yields CDR1 MNHNS and CDR2 SASEGT.

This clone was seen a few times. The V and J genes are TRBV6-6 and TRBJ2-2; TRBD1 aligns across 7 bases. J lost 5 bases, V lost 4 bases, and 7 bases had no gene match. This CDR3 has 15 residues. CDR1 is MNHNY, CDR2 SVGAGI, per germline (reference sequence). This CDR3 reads CASSSSGTDTGELFF. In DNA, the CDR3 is TGTGCCAGCAGTTCTTCCGGGACAGATACCGGGGAGCTGTTTTTT.

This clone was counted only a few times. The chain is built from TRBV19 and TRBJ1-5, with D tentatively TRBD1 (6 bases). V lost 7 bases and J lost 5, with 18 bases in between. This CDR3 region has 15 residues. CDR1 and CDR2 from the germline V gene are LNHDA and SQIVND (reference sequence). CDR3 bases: TGTGCCAGTACCGACGCCCCCAGGGGTGATCAGCCCCAGCATTTT. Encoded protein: CASTDAPRGDQPQHF.

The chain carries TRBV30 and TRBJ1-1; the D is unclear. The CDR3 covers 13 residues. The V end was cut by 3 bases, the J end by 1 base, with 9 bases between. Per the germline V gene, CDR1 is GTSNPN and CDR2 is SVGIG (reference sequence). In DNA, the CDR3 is TGTGCCTGGAGGCGACTCGCGAACACTGAAGCTTTCTTT. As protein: CAWRRLANTEAFF.

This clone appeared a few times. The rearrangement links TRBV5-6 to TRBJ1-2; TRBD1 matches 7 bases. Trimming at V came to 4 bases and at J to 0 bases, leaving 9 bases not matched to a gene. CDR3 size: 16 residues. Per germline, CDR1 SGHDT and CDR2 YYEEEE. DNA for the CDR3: TGTGCCAGCAGCCCCGTGTTTGACAGGGCTAACTATGGCTACACCTTC. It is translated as CASSPVFDRANYGYTF.

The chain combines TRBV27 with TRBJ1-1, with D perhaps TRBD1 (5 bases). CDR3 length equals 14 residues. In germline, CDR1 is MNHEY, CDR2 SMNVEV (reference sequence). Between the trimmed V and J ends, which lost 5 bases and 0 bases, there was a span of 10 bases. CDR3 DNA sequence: TGTGCCAGCAGTCAGGGAAACATGAACACTGAAGCTTTCTTT. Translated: CASSQGNMNTEAFF.

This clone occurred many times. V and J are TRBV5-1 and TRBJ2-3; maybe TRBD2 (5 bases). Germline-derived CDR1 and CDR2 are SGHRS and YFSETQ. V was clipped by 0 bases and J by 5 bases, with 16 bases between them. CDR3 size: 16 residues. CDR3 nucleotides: TGCGCCAGCAGCTTGGAAGGGAGCGCCGATATAGATACGCAGTATTTT. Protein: CASSLEGSADIDTQYF.

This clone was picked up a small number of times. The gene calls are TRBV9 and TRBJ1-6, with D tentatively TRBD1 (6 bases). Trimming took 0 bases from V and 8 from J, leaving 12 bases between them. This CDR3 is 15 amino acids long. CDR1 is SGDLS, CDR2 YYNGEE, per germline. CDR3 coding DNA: TGTGCCAGCAGCGTAGCTTCCAGGGGATATTCACCCCTCCACTTT. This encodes CASSVASRGYSPLHF. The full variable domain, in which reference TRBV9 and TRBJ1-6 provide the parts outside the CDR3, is DSGVTQTPKHLITATGQRVTLRCSPRSGDLSVYWYQQSLDQGLQFLIQYYNGEERAKGNILERFSAQQFPDLHSELNLSSLELGDSALYFCASSVASRGYSPLHFGNGTRLTVT.

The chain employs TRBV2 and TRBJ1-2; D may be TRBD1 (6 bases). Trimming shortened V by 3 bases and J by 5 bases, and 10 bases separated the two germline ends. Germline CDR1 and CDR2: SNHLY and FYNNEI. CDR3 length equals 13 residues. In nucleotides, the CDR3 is TGTGCCAGCAGTGACAGGGGCGGGTATGGCTACACCTTC. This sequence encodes CASSDRGGYGYTF.

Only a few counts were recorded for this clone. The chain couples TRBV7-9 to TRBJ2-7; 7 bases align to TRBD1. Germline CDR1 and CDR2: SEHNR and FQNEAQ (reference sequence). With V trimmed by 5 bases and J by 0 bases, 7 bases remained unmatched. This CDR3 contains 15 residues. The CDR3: CASSKTGLPSYEQYF. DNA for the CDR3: TGTGCCAGCAGCAAGACAGGGCTTCCCTCCTACGAGCAGTACTTC.

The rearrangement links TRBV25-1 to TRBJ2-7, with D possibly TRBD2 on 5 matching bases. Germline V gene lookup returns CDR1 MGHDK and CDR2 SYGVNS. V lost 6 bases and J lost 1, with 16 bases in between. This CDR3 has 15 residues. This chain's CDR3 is CASRSYSATSYEQYF. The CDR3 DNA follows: TGTGCCAGCAGAAGTTATAGCGCTACTTCCTACGAGCAGTACTTC.

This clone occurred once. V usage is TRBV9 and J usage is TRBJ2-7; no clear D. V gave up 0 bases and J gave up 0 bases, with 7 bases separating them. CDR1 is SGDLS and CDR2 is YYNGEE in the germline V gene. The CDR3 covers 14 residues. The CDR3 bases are TGTGCCAGCAGCGTAGGGCGAGGCTCCTACGAGCAGTACTTC. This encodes CASSVGRGSYEQYF.

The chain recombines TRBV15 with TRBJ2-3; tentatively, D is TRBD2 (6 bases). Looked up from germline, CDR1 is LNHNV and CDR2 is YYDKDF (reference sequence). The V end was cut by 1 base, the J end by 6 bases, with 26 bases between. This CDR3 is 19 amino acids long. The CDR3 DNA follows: TGTGCCACCAGCAGAGCTTCAGCCGGGGACTGGTTTTCACCTGATACGCAGTATTTT. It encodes CATSRASAGDWFSPDTQYF. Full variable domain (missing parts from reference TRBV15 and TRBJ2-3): DAMVIQNPRYQVTQFGKPVTLSCSQTLNHNVMYWYQQKSSQAPKLLFHYYDKDFNNEADTPDNFQSRRPNTSFCFLDIRSPGLGDTAMYLCATSRASAGDWFSPDTQYFGPGTRLTVL.

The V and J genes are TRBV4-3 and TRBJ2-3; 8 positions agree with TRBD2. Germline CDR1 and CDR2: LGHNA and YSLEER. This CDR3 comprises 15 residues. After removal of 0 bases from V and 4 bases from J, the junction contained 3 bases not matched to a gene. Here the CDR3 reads CASSQEAGDPDTQYF. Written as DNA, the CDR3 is TGCGCCAGCAGCCAAGAAGCGGGAGACCCAGATACGCAGTATTTT.

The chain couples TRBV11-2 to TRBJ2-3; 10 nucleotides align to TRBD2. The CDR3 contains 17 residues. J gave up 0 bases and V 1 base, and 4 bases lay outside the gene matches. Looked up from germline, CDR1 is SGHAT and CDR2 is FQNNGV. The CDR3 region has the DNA TGTGCCAGCAGCTTAGCGACTAGCGGGTCTAGCACAGATACGCAGTATTTT. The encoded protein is CASSLATSGSSTDTQYF.

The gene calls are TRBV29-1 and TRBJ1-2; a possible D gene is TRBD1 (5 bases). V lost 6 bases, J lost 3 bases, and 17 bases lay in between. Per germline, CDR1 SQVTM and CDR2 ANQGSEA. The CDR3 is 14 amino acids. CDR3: CSVDLQGRYYGYTF. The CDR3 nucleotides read TGCAGCGTCGATTTGCAGGGCAGATACTATGGCTACACCTTC.

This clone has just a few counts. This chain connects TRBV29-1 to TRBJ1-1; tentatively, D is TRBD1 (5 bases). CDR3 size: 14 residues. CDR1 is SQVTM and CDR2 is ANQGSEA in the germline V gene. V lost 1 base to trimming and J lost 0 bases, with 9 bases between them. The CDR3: CSVEGSRVNTEAFF. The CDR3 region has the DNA TGCAGCGTTGAAGGCTCCAGGGTGAACACTGAAGCTTTCTTT.

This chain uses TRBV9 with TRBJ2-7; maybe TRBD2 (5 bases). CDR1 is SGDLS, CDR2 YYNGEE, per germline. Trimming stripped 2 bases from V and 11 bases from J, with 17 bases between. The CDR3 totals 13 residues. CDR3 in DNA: TGTGCCAGCAGCGTCGCAGTAGCGAGCCAAGAGTACTTC. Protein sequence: CASSVAVASQEYF.

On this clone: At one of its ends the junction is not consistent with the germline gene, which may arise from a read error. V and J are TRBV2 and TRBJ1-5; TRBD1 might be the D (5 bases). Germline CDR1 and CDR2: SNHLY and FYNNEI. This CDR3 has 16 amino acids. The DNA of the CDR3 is TGTGCCAGCAGTGAAGACGCGGGGGGTAGCAATCAGCCCCAGAATTTT. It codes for CASSEDAGGSNQPQNF.

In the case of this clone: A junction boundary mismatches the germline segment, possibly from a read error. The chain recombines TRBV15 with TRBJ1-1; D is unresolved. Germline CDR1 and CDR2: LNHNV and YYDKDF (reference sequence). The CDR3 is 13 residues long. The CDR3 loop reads CVTSRDINTEAFF. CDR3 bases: TGTGTCACCAGCAGAGATATAAACACTGAAGCTTTCTTT.

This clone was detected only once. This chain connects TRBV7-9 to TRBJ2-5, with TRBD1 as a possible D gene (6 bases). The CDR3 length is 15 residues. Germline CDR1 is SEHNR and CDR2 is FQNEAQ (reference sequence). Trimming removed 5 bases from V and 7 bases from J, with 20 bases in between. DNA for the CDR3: TGTGCCAGCAGCCCTGCAGGGGTTTGGGATGGGACCCAGTACTTC. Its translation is CASSPAGVWDGTQYF.